This passage covers 16 T cell receptor beta chains from one sample sequenced in a study of T cell responses to AZD1222 COVID-19 vaccine. Measured with immunoSEQ multiplex PCR; TCRdb has only the in-frame clones, and not every one. The sample has roughly 180,000 clones, roughly 92% seen once. The sequencing here drew on peripheral blood, taken 28 days after the second AZD1222 dose. The receptors shown here come from an adult who received the AZD1222 COVID-19 vaccine.

This chain connects TRBV18 to TRBJ1-1; D gene unclear. Germline V CDR1 and CDR2: KGHSH, LQKENI. The CDR3 totals 13 residues. The V gene lost 4 bases and the J gene lost 0 bases, with 6 bases spanning the gap. CDR3 bases: TGTGCCAGCTCACGGGCCGTGAACACTGAAGCTTTCTTT. Translation: CASSRAVNTEAFF.

The rearrangement joins TRBV4-3 to TRBJ2-5; 11 bases map to TRBD2. CDR1 and CDR2 from the germline V gene are LGHNA and YSLEER. The V and J ends lost 0 bases and 2 bases, in that order; junction bases with no gene match: 5. This CDR3 spans 17 amino acids. The CDR3 reads CASSQDRASGGQETQYF. CDR3 in DNA: TGCGCCAGCAGCCAAGATCGGGCTAGCGGGGGGCAAGAGACCCAGTACTTC.

J is TRBJ2-1 and V is TRBV15; 15 positions match TRBD2. Germline CDR1 LNHNV, CDR2 YYDKDF (reference sequence). The CDR3 is made up of 16 amino acids. With 3 bases clipped from V and 7 bases from J, the junction kept 4 bases outside the gene matches. DNA of the CDR3: TGTGCCACCAGCAGTGGACTAGCGGGGGGGCAAAATGAGCAGTTCTTC. Translated, it gives CATSSGLAGGQNEQFF.

The chain carries TRBV19 and TRBJ1-2; 8 bases are a match to TRBD1. The CDR3 has 17 amino acids. Germline CDR1 is LNHDA and CDR2 is SQIVND (reference sequence). V shed 3 bases, J shed 3 bases, and the junction held 12 bases outside the gene matches. CDR3 sequence: CASSIEGQASGYYGYTF. CDR3 sequence (DNA): TGTGCCAGTAGTATTGAGGGACAGGCGTCGGGGTACTATGGCTACACCTTC.

The chain recombines TRBV18 with TRBJ1-2, with 8 positions matching TRBD1. The germline V gene has CDR1 KGHSH and CDR2 LQKENI. The junction had 7 bases not matched to a gene; V was cut back by 0 bases and J by 7 bases. The CDR3 has 15 residues. The CDR3, as DNA: TGTGCCAGCTCACCACCGACGGCCGACAGGGGTGGCTACACCTTC. It codes for CASSPPTADRGGYTF.

The V call is TRBV4-3, the J call TRBJ1-6; 11 positions agree with TRBD1. This CDR3 has 16 residues. In germline, CDR1 is LGHNA, CDR2 YSLEER. J gave up 6 bases and V 3 bases, and 4 bases lay outside the gene matches. The CDR3, as DNA: TGCGCCAGCAGCCAGAGGGACAGGGGGAGTAATTCACCCCTCCACTTT. It is translated as CASSQRDRGSNSPLHF.

This sequence joins TRBV6-6 and TRBJ1-3, with 7 positions matching TRBD1. This CDR3 has 17 amino acids. J was trimmed by 0 bases and V by 5 bases; bases with no gene match: 10. The V gene's germline CDR1 is MNHNY and CDR2 SVGAGI (reference sequence). The CDR3 DNA reads as TGTGCCAGCAGTCCACACCGACAGGGACTCTCTGGAAACACCATATATTTT. As protein: CASSPHRQGLSGNTIYF.

The chain carries TRBV27 and TRBJ1-3; D not certain. This CDR3 has 13 residues. Trimming shortened V by 8 bases and J by 4 bases, and 12 bases separated the two germline ends. Germline V gene data show CDR1 as MNHEY and CDR2 as SMNVEV (reference sequence). CDR3 sequence (DNA): TGTGCCAGCTCCCCTACGGGGGGAAACACCATATATTTT. Translation: CASSPTGGNTIYF.

The chain is built from TRBV2 and TRBJ1-2; D might be TRBD1 (6 bases). V gave up 5 bases and J gave up 4 bases, with 14 bases separating them. The CDR3 is made up of 14 amino acids. Germline CDR1 and CDR2: SNHLY and FYNNEI. The CDR3 region is CASSYDRISYGYTF. The CDR3 nucleotides are TGTGCCAGCAGTTACGACAGGATTAGCTATGGCTACACCTTC.

V gene TRBV7-3 combines with J gene TRBJ2-3; D may be TRBD2 (6 bases). Trimming took off 2 bases at V and 1 base at J, with 16 bases between the two ends. Germline loops: CDR1 SGHTA, CDR2 FQGTGA. The CDR3 extends over 17 amino acids. Here the CDR3 reads CASSLVGGASGTDTQYF. In nucleotides, the CDR3 is TGTGCCAGCAGCTTAGTTGGCGGGGCTAGCGGCACAGATACGCAGTATTTT.

In its sample, this clone was seen once. This chain links TRBV5-4 with TRBJ2-5, with D possibly TRBD1 on 7 matching bases. Germline V gene data show CDR1 as SGHNT and CDR2 as YYREEE (reference sequence). Trimming shortened V by 0 bases and J by 5 bases, and 11 bases separated the two germline ends. The CDR3 length is 14 residues. The CDR3 bases are TGTGCCAGCAGCTTGGGGGCAGGGGGGGAGACCCAGTACTTC. Encoded protein: CASSLGAGGETQYF.

The chain carries TRBV6-5 and TRBJ1-5; no definite D call. Trimming shortened V by 2 bases and J by 1 base, and 9 bases separated the two germline ends. Germline V gene sequence: CDR1 MNHEY, CDR2 SVGAGI. This CDR3 is 15 amino acids long. The CDR3 coding sequence is TGTGCCAGCAGTTACAACGCGGTGAGCAATCAGCCCCAGCATTTT. It translates to CASSYNAVSNQPQHF.

The chain employs TRBV6-6 and TRBJ1-1; the D gene is possibly TRBD1 (5 bases). This CDR3 has 15 residues. The V gene's germline CDR1 is MNHNY and CDR2 SVGAGI (reference sequence). V gave up 4 bases and J gave up 2 bases, with 14 bases separating them. CDR3 amino acids: CASSFRPGTNTEAFF. For the CDR3, the DNA is TGTGCCAGCAGTTTTAGGCCCGGGACTAACACTGAAGCTTTCTTT.

The chain is built from TRBV6-4 and TRBJ2-4; D gene uncertain. Trimming removed 5 bases from V and 0 bases from J, with 11 bases in between. The length of the CDR3 is 15 residues. Germline assignment: CDR1 MRHNA and CDR2 SNTAGT. CDR3 sequence: CASSYGPEAKNIQYF. CDR3 DNA sequence: TGTGCCAGCAGTTATGGACCCGAAGCCAAAAACATTCAGTACTTC.

The genes are TRBV5-6 and TRBJ2-7, with D tentatively TRBD2 (7 bases). This CDR3 has 16 amino acids. The germline V and J ends were trimmed by 2 bases and 0 bases, with 15 bases remaining between them. Germline loops: CDR1 SGHDT, CDR2 YYEEEE. The CDR3 here is CASSFIPAGASYEQYF. DNA for the CDR3: TGTGCCAGCAGCTTTATTCCGGCGGGGGCCTCCTACGAGCAGTACTTC.

The chain carries TRBV18 and TRBJ2-6, with D possibly being TRBD1 or TRBD2 (7 bases each). Germline V lookup: CDR1 KGHSH, CDR2 LQKENI. Deletions cut 6 bases from V and 2 bases from J, with 35 bases between. This CDR3 is 23 amino acids long. The CDR3 DNA reads as TGTGCCAGCTCGCCCAGCATTAGTCGAAACACCGGGACAGCGGGACCTGGGGCCAACGTCCTGACTTTC. Protein: CASSPSISRNTGTAGPGANVLTF. Supplemented by reference TRBV18 and TRBJ2-6, the full variable domain reads NAGVMQNPRHLVRRRGQEARLRCSPMKGHSHVYWYRQLPEEGLKFMVYLQKENIIDESGMPKERFSAEFPKEGPSILRIQQVVRGDSAAYFCASSPSISRNTGTAGPGANVLTFGAGSRLTVL.